This is a list of T cell receptor beta chains from one sample in a study of PD-1 blockade in classical Hodgkin lymphoma. The assay was immunoSEQ multiplex PCR, and TCRdb's table has in-frame clones only and misses some. Of 110,000 or so clones in the sample, roughly 87% were seen once. The sample in question was peripheral blood mononuclear cells (PBMCs), obtained before the second cycle of nivolumab. The receptor source for this set is a human donor with classical Hodgkin lymphoma. Each CDR3 is given with its conserved first and last residue. The D gene is left open where the match is weak. Part of the rows lack a size; the others show once, few, many or a class for expanded clones.

-	TRBJ1-5	few	TRBV19	CASTGKQGPQHF	TGTGCCAGCACAGGGAAGCAAGGGCCCCAGCATTTT
-	TRBJ2-5	-	TRBV7-6	CASSHGAPAAETQYF	TGTGCCAGCAGCCACGGTGCCCCAGCGGCAGAGACCCAGTACTTC
-	TRBJ1-1	once	TRBV10-3	CAIGEVLSMNTEAFF	TGTGCCATCGGCGAAGTCCTATCCATGAACACTGAAGCTTTCTTT
-	TRBJ1-1	-	TRBV11-3	CASSLEESTEAFF	TGTGCCAGCAGCTTAGAGGAGAGCACTGAAGCTTTCTTT
-	TRBJ2-7	-	TRBV4-1	CASSQGRDSIRKGSYEQYF	TGCGCCAGCAGCCAAGGGAGGGACAGTATCCGGAAGGGCTCCTACGAGCAGTACTTC
TRBD2	TRBJ2-1	-	TRBV10-2	CATSTGTSGRIYNEQFF	TGCGCCACTTCTACCGGGACTAGCGGGAGGATCTACAATGAGCAGTTCTTC
-	TRBJ1-2	-	TRBV6-5	CASSYNEDSDGYTF	TGTGCCAGCAGTTACAACGAGGACAGTGATGGCTACACCTTC
-	TRBJ2-7	-	TRBV6-1	CASSLIQGTYEQYF	TGTGCCAGCAGCCTAATACAGGGTACCTACGAGCAGTACTTC
-	TRBJ1-1	once	TRBV10-3	CAISPAGGRSYTEAFF	TGTGCCATCAGCCCGGCGGGTGGCCGATCGTACACTGAAGCTTTCTTT
TRBD2	TRBJ2-1	-	TRBV16	CASSPTGLVANEQFF	TGTGCCAGCAGCCCCACGGGACTAGTGGCGAATGAGCAGTTCTTC
-	TRBJ1-1	few	TRBV10-3	CAIRSQELDGLNTEAFF	TGTGCCATCAGATCCCAAGAATTAGACGGATTGAACACTGAAGCTTTCTTT
TRBD2	TRBJ2-1	-	TRBV30	CAWSAGLATDEQFF	TGTGCCTGGAGTGCGGGACTAGCAACCGATGAGCAGTTCTTC
-	TRBJ2-1	few	TRBV30	CAWGDPYNEQFF	TGTGCCTGGGGGGACCCATACAATGAGCAGTTCTTC
-	TRBJ2-4	-	TRBV29-1	CSVEKGTNIQYF	TGCAGCGTTGAGAAGGGGACAAACATTCAGTACTTC
-	TRBJ2-1	-	TRBV7-5	CVRSLVGDRGGNEQFF	TGTGTCAGAAGCTTAGTGGGGGACAGGGGAGGCAATGAGCAGTTCTTC